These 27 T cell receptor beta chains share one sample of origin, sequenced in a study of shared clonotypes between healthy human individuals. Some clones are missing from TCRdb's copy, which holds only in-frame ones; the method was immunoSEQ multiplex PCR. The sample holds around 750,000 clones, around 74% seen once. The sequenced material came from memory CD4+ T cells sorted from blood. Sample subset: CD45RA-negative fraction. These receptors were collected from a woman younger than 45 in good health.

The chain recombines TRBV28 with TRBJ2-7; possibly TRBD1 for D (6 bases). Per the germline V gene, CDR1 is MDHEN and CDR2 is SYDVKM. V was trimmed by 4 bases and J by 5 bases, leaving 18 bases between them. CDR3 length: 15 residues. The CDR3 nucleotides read TGTGCCAGCAGTTCAACAGGGCGCTTCCAAGACGAGCAGTACTTC. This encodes CASSSTGRFQDEQYF.

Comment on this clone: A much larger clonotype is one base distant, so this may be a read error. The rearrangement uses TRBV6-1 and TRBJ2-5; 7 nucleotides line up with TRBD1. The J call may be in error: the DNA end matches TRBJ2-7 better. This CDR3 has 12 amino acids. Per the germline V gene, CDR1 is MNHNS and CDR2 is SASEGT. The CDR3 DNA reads TGTGCCAGCAGGGGACAGAGCTACGAGCAGTACTTC. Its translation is CASRGQSYEQYF.

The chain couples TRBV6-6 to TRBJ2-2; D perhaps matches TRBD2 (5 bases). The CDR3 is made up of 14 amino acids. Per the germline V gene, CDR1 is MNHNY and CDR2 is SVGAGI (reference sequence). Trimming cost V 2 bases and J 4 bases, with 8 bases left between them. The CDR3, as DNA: TGTGCCAGCAGTTACAGCCGGGGCACCGGGGAGCTGTTTTTT. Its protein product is CASSYSRGTGELFF.

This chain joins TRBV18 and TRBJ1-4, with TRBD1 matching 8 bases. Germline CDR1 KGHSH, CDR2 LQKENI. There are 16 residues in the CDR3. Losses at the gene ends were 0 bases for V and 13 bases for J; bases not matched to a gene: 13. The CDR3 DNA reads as TGTGCCAGCTCACCACCGTGGCAGGGGGCGAGTGAGGGACTGTTTTTT. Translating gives CASSPPWQGASEGLFF. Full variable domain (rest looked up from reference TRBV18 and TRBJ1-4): NAGVMQNPRHLVRRRGQEARLRCSPMKGHSHVYWYRQLPEEGLKFMVYLQKENIIDESGMPKERFSAEFPKEGPSILRIQQVVRGDSAAYFCASSPPWQGASEGLFFGSGTQLSVL.

DNA for the CDR3: TGTGCCAGCTCACCCGTTAAAGACAAAAACATTCAGTACTTC. Translating gives CASSPVKDKNIQYF. This sequence joins TRBV18 and TRBJ2-4; no clear D. The CDR3 sequence is 14 residues long. CDR1 and CDR2 from the germline V gene are KGHSH and LQKENI. The V and J ends lost 3 bases and 3 bases respectively, with 9 bases between them.

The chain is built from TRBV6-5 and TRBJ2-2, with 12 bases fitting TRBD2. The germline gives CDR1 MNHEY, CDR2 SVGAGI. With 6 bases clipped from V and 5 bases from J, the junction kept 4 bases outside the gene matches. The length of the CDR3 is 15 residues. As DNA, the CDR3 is TGTGCCAGCAGCACAGGGACTAGCGGGACCGGGGAGCTGTTTTTT. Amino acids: CASSTGTSGTGELFF.

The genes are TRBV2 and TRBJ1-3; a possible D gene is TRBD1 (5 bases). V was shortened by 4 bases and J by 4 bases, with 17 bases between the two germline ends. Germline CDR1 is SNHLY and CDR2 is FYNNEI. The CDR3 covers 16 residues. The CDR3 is CASSGVRTKRGNTIYF. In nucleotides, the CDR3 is TGTGCCAGCAGTGGCGTGAGGACAAAGCGAGGAAACACCATATATTTT.

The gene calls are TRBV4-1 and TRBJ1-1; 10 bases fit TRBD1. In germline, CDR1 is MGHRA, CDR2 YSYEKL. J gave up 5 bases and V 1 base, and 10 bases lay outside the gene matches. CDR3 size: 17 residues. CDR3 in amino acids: CASSQGPLDRGFTEAFF. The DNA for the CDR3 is TGCGCCAGCAGCCAAGGTCCGCTGGACAGGGGGTTTACTGAAGCTTTCTTT.

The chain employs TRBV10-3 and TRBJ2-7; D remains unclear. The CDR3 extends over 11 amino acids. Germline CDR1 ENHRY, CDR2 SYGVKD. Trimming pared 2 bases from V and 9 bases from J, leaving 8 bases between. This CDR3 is CAISEGIGQYF. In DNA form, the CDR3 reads TGTGCCATCAGTGAGGGTATCGGGCAGTACTTC.

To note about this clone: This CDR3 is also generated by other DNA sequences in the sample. The CDR3 sequence: CASSLRGDTEAFF. CDR3 in DNA: TGTGCCAGCAGCTTAAGAGGGGACACTGAAGCTTTCTTT. The V call is TRBV7-9, the J call TRBJ1-1; maybe TRBD1 (5 bases). Trimming pared 2 bases from V and 3 bases from J, leaving 7 bases between. The CDR3 is 13 residues long. Germline loops: CDR1 SEHNR, CDR2 FQNEAQ (reference sequence).

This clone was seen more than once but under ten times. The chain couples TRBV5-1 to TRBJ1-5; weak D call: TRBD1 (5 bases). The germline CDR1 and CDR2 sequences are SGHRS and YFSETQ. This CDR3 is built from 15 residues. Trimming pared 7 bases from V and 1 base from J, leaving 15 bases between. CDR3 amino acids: CASQDRPGSNQPQHF. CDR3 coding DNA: TGCGCCAGCCAAGACAGACCAGGGAGCAATCAGCCCCAGCATTTT.

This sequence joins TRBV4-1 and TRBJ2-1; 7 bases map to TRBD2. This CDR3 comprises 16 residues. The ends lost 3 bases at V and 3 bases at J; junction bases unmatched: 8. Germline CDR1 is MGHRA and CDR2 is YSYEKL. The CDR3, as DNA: TGCGCCAGCAGCCAGGCCCCTAGCGGAGACTACAATGAGCAGTTCTTC. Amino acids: CASSQAPSGDYNEQFF.

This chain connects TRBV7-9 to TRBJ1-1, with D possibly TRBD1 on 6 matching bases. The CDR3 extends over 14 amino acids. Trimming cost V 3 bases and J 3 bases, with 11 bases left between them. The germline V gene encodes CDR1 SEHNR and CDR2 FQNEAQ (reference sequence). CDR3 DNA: TGTGCCAGCAGCTTCGGACAGTTGGACACTGAAGCTTTCTTT. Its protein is CASSFGQLDTEAFF. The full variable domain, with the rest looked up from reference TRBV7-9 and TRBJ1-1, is DTGVSQNPRHKITKRGQNVTFRCDPISEHNRLYWYRQTLGQGPEFLTYFQNEAQLEKSRLLSDRFSAERPKGSFSTLEIQRTEQGDSAMYLCASSFGQLDTEAFFGQGTRLTVV.

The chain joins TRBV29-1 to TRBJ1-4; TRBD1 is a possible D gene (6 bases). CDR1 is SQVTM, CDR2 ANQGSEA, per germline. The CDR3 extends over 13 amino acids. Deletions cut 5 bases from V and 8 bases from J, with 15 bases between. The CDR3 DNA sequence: TGCAGCGTTACCACAGGGTTCGGCGAAAAACTGTTTTTT. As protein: CSVTTGFGEKLFF.

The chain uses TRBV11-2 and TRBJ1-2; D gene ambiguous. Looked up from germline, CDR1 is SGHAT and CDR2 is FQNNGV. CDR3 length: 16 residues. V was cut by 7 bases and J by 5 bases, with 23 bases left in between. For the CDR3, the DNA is TGTGCCAGCACCCCCTCACTCACAGTCGCCACATATGGCTACACCTTC. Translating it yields CASTPSLTVATYGYTF. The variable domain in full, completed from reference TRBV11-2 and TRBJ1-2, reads EAGVAQSPRYKIIEKRQSVAFWCNPISGHATLYWYQQILGQGPKLLIQFQNNGVVDDSQLPKDRFSAERLKGVDSTLKIQPAKLEDSAVYLCASTPSLTVATYGYTFGSGTRLTVV.

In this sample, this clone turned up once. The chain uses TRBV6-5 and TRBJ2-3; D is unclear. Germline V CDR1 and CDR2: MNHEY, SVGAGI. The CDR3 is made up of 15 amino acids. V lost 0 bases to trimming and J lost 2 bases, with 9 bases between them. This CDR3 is CASSYSGEFTDTQYF. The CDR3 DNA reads TGTGCCAGCAGTTACTCAGGCGAATTCACAGATACGCAGTATTTT.

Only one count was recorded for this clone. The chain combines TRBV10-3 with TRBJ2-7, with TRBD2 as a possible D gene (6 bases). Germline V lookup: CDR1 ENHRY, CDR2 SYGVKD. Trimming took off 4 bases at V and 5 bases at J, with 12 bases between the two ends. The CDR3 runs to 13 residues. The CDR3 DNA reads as TGTGCCATCAGTGGGCAAGGCGGGAACGAGCAGTACTTC. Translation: CAISGQGGNEQYF.

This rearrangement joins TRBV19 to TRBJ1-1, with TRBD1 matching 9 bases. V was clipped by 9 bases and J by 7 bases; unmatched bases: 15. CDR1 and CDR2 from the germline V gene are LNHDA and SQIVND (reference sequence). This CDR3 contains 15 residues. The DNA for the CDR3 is TGTGCCAGGATCGACAGGGGGTGCCAGAGAGATGAAGCTTTCTTT. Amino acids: CARIDRGCQRDEAFF.

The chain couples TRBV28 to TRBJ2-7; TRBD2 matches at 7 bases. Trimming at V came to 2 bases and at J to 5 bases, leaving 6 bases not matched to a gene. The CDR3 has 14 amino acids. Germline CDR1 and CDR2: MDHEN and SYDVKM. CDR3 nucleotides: TGTGCCAGCAGTTTAGGCGGGAGTCGCAACGAGCAGTACTTC. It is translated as CASSLGGSRNEQYF. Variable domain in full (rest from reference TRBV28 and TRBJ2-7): DVKVTQSSRYLVKRTGEKVFLECVQDMDHENMFWYRQDPGLGLRLIYFSYDVKMKEKGDIPEGYSVSREKKERFSLILESASTNQTSMYLCASSLGGSRNEQYFGPGTRLTVT.

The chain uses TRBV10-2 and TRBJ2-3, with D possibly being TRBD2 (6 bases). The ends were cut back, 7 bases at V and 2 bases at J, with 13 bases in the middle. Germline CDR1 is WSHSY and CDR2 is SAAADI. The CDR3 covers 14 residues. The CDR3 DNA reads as TGCGCCAGCAAGTCGACTAGGGCCACAGATACGCAGTATTTT. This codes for CASKSTRATDTQYF.

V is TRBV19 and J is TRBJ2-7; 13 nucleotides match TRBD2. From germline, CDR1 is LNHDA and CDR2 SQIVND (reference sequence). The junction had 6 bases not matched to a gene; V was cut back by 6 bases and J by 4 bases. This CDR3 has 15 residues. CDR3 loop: CASRRGLAGTYEQYF. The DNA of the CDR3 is TGTGCCAGTAGGAGGGGACTAGCGGGGACGTACGAGCAGTACTTC. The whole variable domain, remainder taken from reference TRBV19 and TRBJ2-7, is DGGITQSPKYLFRKEGQNVTLSCEQNLNHDAMYWYRQDPGQGLRLIYYSQIVNDFQKGDIAEGYSVSREKKESFPLTVTSAQKNPTAFYLCASRRGLAGTYEQYFGPGTRLTVT.

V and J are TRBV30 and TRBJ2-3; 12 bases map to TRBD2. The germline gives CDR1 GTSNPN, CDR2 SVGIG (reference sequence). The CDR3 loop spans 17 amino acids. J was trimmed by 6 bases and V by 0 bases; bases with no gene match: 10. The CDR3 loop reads CAWSVDSSGRARDTQYF. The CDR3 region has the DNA TGTGCCTGGAGTGTAGATTCTAGCGGGAGGGCCAGGGATACGCAGTATTTT.

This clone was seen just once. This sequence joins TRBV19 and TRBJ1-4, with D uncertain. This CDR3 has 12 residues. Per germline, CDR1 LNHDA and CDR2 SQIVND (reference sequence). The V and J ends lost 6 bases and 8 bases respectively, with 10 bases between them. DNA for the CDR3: TGTGCCAGTAGATTGGGGTACGAAAAACTGTTTTTT. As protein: CASRLGYEKLFF.

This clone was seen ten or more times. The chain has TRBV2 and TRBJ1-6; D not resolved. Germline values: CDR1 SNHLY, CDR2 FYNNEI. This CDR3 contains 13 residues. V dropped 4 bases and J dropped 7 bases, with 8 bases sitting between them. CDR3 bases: TGTGCCAGCAGTGTAACCTTCAATTCACCCCTCCACTTT. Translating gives CASSVTFNSPLHF. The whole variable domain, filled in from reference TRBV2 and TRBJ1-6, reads EPEVTQTPSHQVTQMGQEVILRCVPISNHLYFYWYRQILGQKVEFLVSFYNNEISEKSEIFDDQFSVERPDGSNFTLKIRSTKLEDSAMYFCASSVTFNSPLHFGNGTRLTVT.

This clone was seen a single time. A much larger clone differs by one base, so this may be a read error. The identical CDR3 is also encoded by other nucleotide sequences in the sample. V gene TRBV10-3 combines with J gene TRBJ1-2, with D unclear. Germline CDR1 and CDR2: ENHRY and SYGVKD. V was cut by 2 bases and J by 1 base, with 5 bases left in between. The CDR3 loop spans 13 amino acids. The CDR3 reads CAISEKDNYGYTF. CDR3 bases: TGTGCCATCAGTGAGAAGGATAACTATGGCTACACCTTC.

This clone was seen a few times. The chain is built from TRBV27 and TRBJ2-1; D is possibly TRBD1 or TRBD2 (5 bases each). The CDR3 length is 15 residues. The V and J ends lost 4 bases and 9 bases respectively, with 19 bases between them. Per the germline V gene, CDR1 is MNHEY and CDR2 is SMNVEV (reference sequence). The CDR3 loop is CASSWGGPRVIEQFF. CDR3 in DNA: TGTGCCAGCAGTTGGGGCGGGCCTCGGGTGATTGAGCAGTTCTTC.

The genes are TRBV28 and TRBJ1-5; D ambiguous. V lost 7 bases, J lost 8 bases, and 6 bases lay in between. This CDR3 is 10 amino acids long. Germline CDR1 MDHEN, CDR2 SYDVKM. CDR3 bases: TGTGCCAGCAACTTCAAGCCCCAGCATTTT. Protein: CASNFKPQHF. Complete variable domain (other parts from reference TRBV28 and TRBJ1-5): DVKVTQSSRYLVKRTGEKVFLECVQDMDHENMFWYRQDPGLGLRLIYFSYDVKMKEKGDIPEGYSVSREKKERFSLILESASTNQTSMYLCASNFKPQHFGDGTRLSIL.